A single sample is the source of the 3 T cell receptor beta chains below, sequenced in a study of T cells in Graves' hyperthyroidism and ophthalmopathy. Amplification of TCR beta CDR3 regions was performed using RNA transcripts as template. Primed by the HTBI set, a first-round RT-PCR was run on the TCR CDR3. In TCRdb, the multiplex PCR reads were re-called with MiXCR into one record per CDR3 protein. The sample contains roughly 240,000 distinct CDR3 sequences, over 20% of which appear only once. The specimen sequenced was blood. Receptor source: a woman aged 40 to 55 with Graves' ophthalmopathy.

The chain combines TRBV25-1 with TRBJ2-7; no clear D. V gave up 7 bases and J gave up 6 bases, with 19 bases separating them. Looked up from germline, CDR1 is MGHDK and CDR2 is SYGVNS. The CDR3 has 14 residues. The CDR3 loop is CASTPSGSAREQYF. DNA of the CDR3: TGTGCCAGCACCCCCTCCGGGTCGGCGCGCGAGCAGTACTTC.

This clonotype was seen ten or more times. This sequence joins TRBV19 and TRBJ2-2, with 9 bases lining up with TRBD2. The length of the CDR3 is 15 residues. Germline V gene data show CDR1 as LNHDA and CDR2 as SQIVND (reference sequence). The V segment lost 5 bases and the J segment 4 bases; nucleotides outside the gene matches: 5. Here the CDR3 reads CASSGGRGSTGELFF. CDR3 in DNA: TGTGCCAGTAGTGGCGGGAGGGGTAGCACCGGGGAGCTGTTTTTT.

At least ten counts were recorded for this clonotype. The rearrangement uses TRBV30 and TRBJ1-5; 7 bases agree with TRBD1. This CDR3 spans 13 amino acids. The trim removed 0 bases at V and 4 bases at J, leaving 0 bases unmatched. Looked up from germline, CDR1 is GTSNPN and CDR2 is SVGIG (reference sequence). CDR3 protein: CAWSVQGNQPQHF. CDR3 in DNA: TGTGCCTGGAGTGTACAGGGGAATCAGCCCCAGCATTTT.